The 24 T cell receptor beta chains given below trace back to one sample, sequenced in a study of response to subunit inactivated influenza vaccine. From the RT-PCR reads, TCRdb called clonotypes with MiXCR, one entry per CDR3 protein. The table includes more than 150,000 distinct CDR3 sequences, 9.2% detected once. The sequencing used non-naive T cells sorted from PBMCs, collected on the day of vaccination. The receptors were gathered from a man aged 45-60 years who received an inactivated influenza vaccine.

This rearrangement joins TRBV7-2 to TRBJ1-5, with D perhaps TRBD1 (6 bases). Germline V gene lookup returns CDR1 SGHTA and CDR2 FQGNSA. There are 15 residues in the CDR3. V dropped 1 base and J dropped 2 bases, with 9 bases sitting between them. The CDR3 DNA follows: TGTGCCAGCAGCTTAGTTGGGGGCGGCAATCAGCCCCAGCATTTT. This sequence encodes CASSLVGGGNQPQHF. The variable domain in full, completed from reference TRBV7-2 and TRBJ1-5, reads GAGVSQSPSNKVTEKGKDVELRCDPISGHTALYWYRQSLGQGLEFLIYFQGNSAPDKSGLPSDRFSAERTGGSVSTLTIQRTQQEDSAVYLCASSLVGGGNQPQHFGDGTRLSIL.

The chain couples TRBV5-1 to TRBJ2-7, with a possible D match to TRBD1 (6 bases). Trimming pared 4 bases from V and 0 bases from J, leaving 11 bases between. The CDR3 has 14 residues. The V gene's germline CDR1 is SGHRS and CDR2 YFSETQ. CDR3 DNA: TGCGCCAGCAGCACAGGGACGGGCTCCTACGAGCAGTACTTC. Its translation: CASSTGTGSYEQYF.

This clonotype was detected many times. The rearrangement links TRBV7-2 to TRBJ1-3; D unclear. Germline V CDR1 and CDR2: SGHTA, FQGNSA. The CDR3 has 14 amino acids. The V end was cut by 1 base, the J end by 0 bases, with 4 bases between. CDR3 nucleotides: TGTGCCAGCAGCTTAGTCTTCTCTGGAAACACCATATATTTT. Its translation: CASSLVFSGNTIYF.

The chain recombines TRBV10-3 with TRBJ1-4; 10 nucleotides align to TRBD1. The CDR3 loop spans 14 amino acids. The germline gives CDR1 ENHRY, CDR2 SYGVKD. After removal of 5 bases from V and 8 bases from J, the junction contained 5 bases not matched to a gene. CDR3 region: CAISQTGGGEKLFF. CDR3 DNA sequence: TGTGCCATCAGTCAGACAGGGGGCGGAGAAAAACTGTTTTTT.

The sample holds many counts of this clonotype. The V call is TRBV7-2, the J call TRBJ1-2, with D unresolved. Germline assignment: CDR1 SGHTA and CDR2 FQGNSA. Trimming cost V 5 bases and J 3 bases, with 10 bases left between them. This CDR3 comprises 13 residues. The CDR3 region is CASSVDTDYGYTF. CDR3 bases: TGTGCCAGCAGCGTCGATACAGACTATGGCTACACCTTC.

This clonotype has a count of ten or more. The chain uses TRBV5-1 and TRBJ2-1, with 11 bases fitting TRBD1. V was clipped by 3 bases and J by 7 bases; unmatched bases: 3. CDR3 length equals 14 residues. CDR1 and CDR2 from the germline V gene are SGHRS and YFSETQ. The CDR3 sequence: CASSWRDRGNEQFF. DNA of the CDR3: TGCGCCAGCAGCTGGAGGGACAGGGGGAATGAGCAGTTCTTC.

Ten or more counts support this clonotype. V gene TRBV7-9 combines with J gene TRBJ2-7, with 9 bases aligning to TRBD1. There are 14 residues in the CDR3. V shed 5 bases, J shed 2 bases, and the junction held 4 bases outside the gene matches. The germline V gene has CDR1 SEHNR and CDR2 FQNEAQ (reference sequence). CDR3 protein: CASSPRDRAYEQYF. The CDR3 region has the DNA TGTGCCAGCAGCCCTAGGGACAGGGCCTACGAGCAGTACTTC.

CDR3 region: CASSEVGGPYNEQFF. The CDR3 nucleotides read TGCGCCAGCAGCGAAGTGGGAGGGCCGTACAATGAGCAGTTCTTC. The V call is TRBV4-3, the J call TRBJ2-1; 7 bases align to TRBD2. Germline V gene lookup returns CDR1 LGHNA and CDR2 YSLEER. The CDR3 is 15 amino acids. Germline trimming cut 5 bases from V and 4 bases from J; bases unmatched to any gene: 8.

The rearrangement joins TRBV11-2 to TRBJ1-2; 7 bases map to TRBD1. J lost 4 bases, V lost 5 bases, and 10 bases had no gene match. Germline lookup yields CDR1 SGHAT and CDR2 FQNNGV. The CDR3 contains 15 residues. In DNA form, the CDR3 reads TGTGCCAGCAGCCGCCGGGACAGAGGAGCCTATGGCTACACCTTC. Encoded protein: CASSRRDRGAYGYTF.

The table lists this clonotype with many counts. The chain uses TRBV20-1 and TRBJ2-3; 9 nucleotides align to TRBD1. Germline lookup yields CDR1 DFQATT and CDR2 SNEGSKA (reference sequence). This CDR3 region has 14 residues. V was clipped by 1 base and J by 3 bases; unmatched bases: 2. In nucleotides, the CDR3 is TGCAGTGCTAGAGTTGACAGGGGGACAGATACGCAGTATTTT. Protein: CSARVDRGTDTQYF.

This clonotype came up many times. The chain has TRBV15 and TRBJ2-1; D possibly corresponds to TRBD1 (5 bases). CDR1 is LNHNV and CDR2 is YYDKDF in the germline V gene (reference sequence). The CDR3 has 17 amino acids. Trimming removed 5 bases at V and 5 bases at J, with 22 bases between. CDR3 amino acids: CATSGSLRDGINNEQFF. CDR3 sequence (DNA): TGTGCCACCAGCGGCAGTCTCAGGGATGGCATTAACAATGAGCAGTTCTTC. The variable domain in full, with the rest retrieved from reference TRBV15 and TRBJ2-1, is DAMVIQNPRYQVTQFGKPVTLSCSQTLNHNVMYWYQQKSSQAPKLLFHYYDKDFNNEADTPDNFQSRRPNTSFCFLDIRSPGLGDTAMYLCATSGSLRDGINNEQFFGPGTRLTVL.

This clonotype has a handful of counts. DNA for the CDR3: TGCGCCAGCAGCCAATTGCGGGGCGTTCAAGAGACCCAGTACTTC. This sequence encodes CASSQLRGVQETQYF. The chain joins TRBV4-3 to TRBJ2-5; D possibly corresponds to TRBD2 (6 bases). The V gene's germline CDR1 is LGHNA and CDR2 YSLEER. This CDR3 is 15 amino acids long. Trimming took 2 bases from V and 2 from J, leaving 12 bases between them.

This sequence joins TRBV10-3 and TRBJ1-1; D unresolved. CDR1 is ENHRY, CDR2 SYGVKD, per germline. V lost 5 bases and J 0 bases, leaving 4 bases between the germline ends. The CDR3 covers 12 residues. The CDR3 here is CAISSVNTEAFF. The CDR3 nucleotides read TGTGCCATCAGTTCAGTGAACACTGAAGCTTTCTTT.

V gene TRBV28 combines with J gene TRBJ2-7; D may be TRBD1 (6 bases). The CDR3 is 16 residues long. The V gene lost 6 bases and the J gene lost 3 bases, with 21 bases spanning the gap. Germline CDR1 is MDHEN and CDR2 is SYDVKM. CDR3 amino acids: CASSPPPGVWVYEQYF. The CDR3 nucleotides read TGTGCCAGCAGCCCCCCCCCAGGGGTTTGGGTCTACGAGCAGTACTTC. Looking up the rest from reference TRBV28 and TRBJ2-7 gives the full variable domain: DVKVTQSSRYLVKRTGEKVFLECVQDMDHENMFWYRQDPGLGLRLIYFSYDVKMKEKGDIPEGYSVSREKKERFSLILESASTNQTSMYLCASSPPPGVWVYEQYFGPGTRLTVT.

J is TRBJ2-1 and V is TRBV29-1; TRBD2 is a possible D gene (5 bases). The V gene's germline CDR1 is SQVTM and CDR2 ANQGSEA. This CDR3 is built from 12 residues. V was cut by 0 bases and J by 8 bases, with 8 bases left in between. The CDR3: CSVEETRYEQFF. Written as DNA, the CDR3 is TGCAGCGTTGAAGAAACTAGATATGAGCAGTTCTTC.

This sequence joins TRBV5-1 and TRBJ2-1; D tentatively reads TRBD1 or TRBD2 (5 bases each). The germline CDR1 and CDR2 sequences are SGHRS and YFSETQ. The length of the CDR3 is 16 residues. V was clipped by 5 bases and J by 2 bases, with 17 bases between them. CDR3: CASSRSGTSPYNEQFF. The CDR3 DNA reads TGCGCCAGCAGTCGTTCCGGGACGTCTCCCTACAATGAGCAGTTCTTC.

This clonotype has at least ten counts. The chain has TRBV5-1 and TRBJ2-7, with TRBD1 matching 11 bases. This CDR3 is built from 14 residues. The V and J ends lost 7 bases and 3 bases, in that order; junction bases with no gene match: 6. The germline V gene encodes CDR1 SGHRS and CDR2 YFSETQ. The CDR3, as DNA: TGCGCCAGCCAACGGGGGACAGGGGGCTACGAGCAGTACTTC. Translating gives CASQRGTGGYEQYF.

The rearrangement links TRBV12-3 or TRBV12-4 to TRBJ2-7; 8 bases are shared with TRBD1. CDR3 length equals 15 residues. Unmatched junction bases numbered 10, after V lost 6 bases and J lost 3 bases. The CDR3: CASSPTDRAFYEQYF. The CDR3 nucleotides are TGTGCCAGCAGCCCCACGGACAGGGCGTTCTACGAGCAGTACTTC.

This chain connects TRBV29-1 to TRBJ1-1; TRBD1 matches 10 bases. The length of the CDR3 is 12 residues. Germline CDR1 SQVTM, CDR2 ANQGSEA. With V trimmed by 7 bases and J by 5 bases, 4 bases remained unmatched. The CDR3 coding sequence is TGCAGCGGTGACAGGGGGCGGACTGAAGCTTTCTTT. The encoded protein is CSGDRGRTEAFF.

In its sample, this clonotype was seen a few times. The V call is TRBV20-1, the J call TRBJ2-7, with D perhaps being TRBD1 or TRBD2 (5 bases each). From germline, CDR1 is DFQATT and CDR2 SNEGSKA (reference sequence). This CDR3 has 15 amino acids. V was shortened by 2 bases and J by 0 bases, with 14 bases between the two germline ends. CDR3 bases: TGCAGTGCTAGACGGCCGGGACCAAGCTCCTACGAGCAGTACTTC. Protein sequence: CSARRPGPSSYEQYF.

This clonotype was seen a few times. The rearrangement links TRBV27 to TRBJ2-7; TRBD1 might be the D (6 bases). Germline lookup yields CDR1 MNHEY and CDR2 SMNVEV (reference sequence). V was shortened by 2 bases and J by 4 bases, with 15 bases between the two germline ends. The CDR3 contains 15 residues. Here the CDR3 DNA reads TGTGCCAGCAGTTTAGAGGACAGTGGGGTTTACGAGCAGTACTTC. Protein product: CASSLEDSGVYEQYF.

The chain carries TRBV29-1 and TRBJ1-2; perhaps TRBD1 as D (5 bases). V gave up 4 bases and J gave up 3 bases, with 27 bases separating them. CDR3 length: 18 residues. CDR1 is SQVTM, CDR2 ANQGSEA, per germline. CDR3 region: CSVGPGTHLLAGDYGYTF. In nucleotides, the CDR3 is TGCAGCGTTGGGCCAGGGACCCATCTTTTGGCGGGGGACTATGGCTACACCTTC. The entire variable domain, with the rest obtained from reference TRBV29-1 and TRBJ1-2, is as follows: SAVISQKPSRDICQRGTSLTIQCQVDSQVTMMFWYRQQPGQSLTLIATANQGSEATYESGFVIDKFPISRPNLTFSTLTVSNMSPEDSSIYLCSVGPGTHLLAGDYGYTFGSGTRLTVV.

This clonotype was observed a handful of times. The V and J genes are TRBV20-1 and TRBJ1-1; 10 nucleotides match TRBD1. This CDR3 spans 12 amino acids. With 5 bases clipped from V and 13 bases from J, the junction kept 10 bases outside the gene matches. Germline CDR1 is DFQATT and CDR2 is SNEGSKA (reference sequence). In DNA form, the CDR3 reads TGCAGTGCTCTCGGACAGGGGGTAACGGTTTTCTTT. This gives the protein CSALGQGVTVFF.

This clonotype has a handful of counts. The chain carries TRBV18 and TRBJ1-3; maybe TRBD1 (6 bases). The CDR3 has 18 amino acids. Germline V CDR1 and CDR2: KGHSH, LQKENI. The V gene lost 2 bases and the J gene lost 3 bases, with 20 bases spanning the gap. For the CDR3, the DNA is TGTGCCAGCTCACCAACGGCTGGGACAACTGTGGGTGGAAACACCATATATTTT. Residues: CASSPTAGTTVGGNTIYF.